These 2 T cell receptor beta chains originate from one sample sequenced in a study of blood T cell repertoires in COVID-19. Repertoires were generated with immunoSEQ multiplex PCR, while TCRdb's copy carries only in-frame clones and drops some. The top ten clones hold around 6.3% of a sample with 180,000 or so clones, over 70% of them seen once. Sequenced material: peripheral blood. These receptors all stem from a woman in her thirties or forties with COVID-19, enrolled during active disease.

The gene calls are TRBV19 and TRBJ2-7; 7 bases are shared with TRBD1. Trimming took 9 bases from V and 1 from J; bases not matched to a gene: 3. CDR3 size: 12 residues. Germline V CDR1 and CDR2: LNHDA, SQIVND (reference sequence). The CDR3 region has the DNA TGTGCCAGCGGGACAGCTTCCTACGAGCAGTACTTC. This translates into CASGTASYEQYF.

V gene TRBV11-3 combines with J gene TRBJ2-7; no definite D call. The CDR3 is 13 amino acids. Per the germline V gene, CDR1 is SGHNT and CDR2 is YENEEA. Trimming shortened V by 1 base and J by 0 bases, and 4 bases separated the two germline ends. The DNA of the CDR3 is TGTGCCAGCAGCTTAGGCGGCTCCTACGAGCAGTACTTC. It codes for CASSLGGSYEQYF.